The clone carrying this TCR beta chain was counted a few times. CDR1 and CDR2 from the germline V gene are SEHNR and FQNEAQ (reference sequence). Unmatched junction bases numbered 6, after V lost 0 bases and J lost 5 bases. The CDR3 is made up of 16 amino acids. The data were taken from a study of blood T cell repertoires in COVID-19. Overall study: COVID-19 samples from acute and convalescent phases originated in the United States, Italy and Spain. Nucleic acid was either cDNA or gDNA, and it came from T cells, B-cell-depleted T cells, or PBMCs.

The authors' processing: Estimation of nucleated cell counts was performed using reference gene primer amplification. Assay used: immunoSEQ multiplex PCR; TCRdb lists only in-frame clones, some missing. The DNA was the basis for D and trimming; V, J and clone size are from that table. This sample has some 250,000 clones, with 60% to 75% found just once. The chain is built from TRBV7-9 and TRBJ2-2, with TRBD1 identical over 7 bases. The sequencing sample was made of peripheral blood. The receptor was derived from a woman aged 80 or older with acute or convalescent COVID-19. The CDR3 bases are TGTGCCAGCAGCTTAGCAGGGGGCGGCACTACCGGGGAGCTGTTTTTT. Its translation is CASSLAGGGTTGELFF. The full variable domain, completed using reference TRBV7-9 and TRBJ2-2, is DTGVSQNPRHKITKRGQNVTFRCDPISEHNRLYWYRQTLGQGPEFLTYFQNEAQLEKSRLLSDRFSAERPKGSFSTLEIQRTEQGDSAMYLCASSLAGGGTTGELFFGEGSRLTVL.